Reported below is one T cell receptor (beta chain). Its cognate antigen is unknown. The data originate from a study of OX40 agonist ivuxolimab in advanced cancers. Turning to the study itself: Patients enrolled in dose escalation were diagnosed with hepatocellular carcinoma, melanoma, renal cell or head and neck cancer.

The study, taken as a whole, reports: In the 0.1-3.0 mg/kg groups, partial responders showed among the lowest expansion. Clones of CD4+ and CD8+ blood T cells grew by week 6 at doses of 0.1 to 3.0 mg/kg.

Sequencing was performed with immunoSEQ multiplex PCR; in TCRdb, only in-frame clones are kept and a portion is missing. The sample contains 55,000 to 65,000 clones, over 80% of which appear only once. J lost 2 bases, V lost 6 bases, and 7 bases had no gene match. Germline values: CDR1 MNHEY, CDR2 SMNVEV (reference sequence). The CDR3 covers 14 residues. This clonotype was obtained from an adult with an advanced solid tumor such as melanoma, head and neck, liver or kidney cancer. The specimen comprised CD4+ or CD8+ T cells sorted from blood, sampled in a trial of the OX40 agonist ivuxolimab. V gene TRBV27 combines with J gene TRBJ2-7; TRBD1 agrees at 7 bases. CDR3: CASSLWDSPYEQYF. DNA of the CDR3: TGTGCCAGCAGCCTATGGGACAGTCCCTACGAGCAGTACTTC.